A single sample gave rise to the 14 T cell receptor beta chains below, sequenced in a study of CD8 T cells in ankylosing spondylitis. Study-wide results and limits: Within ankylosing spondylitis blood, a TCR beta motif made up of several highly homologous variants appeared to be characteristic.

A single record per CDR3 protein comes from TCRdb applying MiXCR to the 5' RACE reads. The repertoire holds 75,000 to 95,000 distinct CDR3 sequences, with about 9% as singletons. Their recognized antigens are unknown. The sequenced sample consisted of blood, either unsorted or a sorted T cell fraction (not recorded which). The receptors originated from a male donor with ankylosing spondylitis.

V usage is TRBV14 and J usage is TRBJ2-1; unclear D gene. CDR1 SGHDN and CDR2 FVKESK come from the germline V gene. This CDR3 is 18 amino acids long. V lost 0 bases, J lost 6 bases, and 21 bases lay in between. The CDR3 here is CASSQESSFLRTSNEQFF. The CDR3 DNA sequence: TGTGCCAGCAGCCAAGAATCGTCGTTTCTCCGTACTTCCAATGAGCAGTTCTTC.

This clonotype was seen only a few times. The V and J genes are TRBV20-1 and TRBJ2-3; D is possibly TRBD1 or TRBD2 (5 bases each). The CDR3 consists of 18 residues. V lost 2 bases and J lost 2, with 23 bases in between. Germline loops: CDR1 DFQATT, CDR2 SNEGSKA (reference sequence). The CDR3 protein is CSARPTNAPGRATDTQYF. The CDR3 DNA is TGCAGTGCTAGACCCACAAACGCCCCGGGACGGGCCACAGATACGCAGTATTTT.

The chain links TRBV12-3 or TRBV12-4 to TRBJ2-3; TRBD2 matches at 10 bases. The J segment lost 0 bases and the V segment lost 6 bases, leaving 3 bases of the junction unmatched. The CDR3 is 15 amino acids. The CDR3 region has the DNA TGTGCCAGCAGGGCGGGACTAGCGAGCACAGATACGCAGTATTTT. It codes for CASRAGLASTDTQYF.

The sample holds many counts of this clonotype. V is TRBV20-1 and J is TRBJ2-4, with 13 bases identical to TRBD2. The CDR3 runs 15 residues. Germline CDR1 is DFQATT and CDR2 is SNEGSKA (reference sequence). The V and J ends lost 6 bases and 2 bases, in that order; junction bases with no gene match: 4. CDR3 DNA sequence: TGCAGTGCCCTGGGACTAGCGGGATCCAAAAACATTCAGTACTTC. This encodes CSALGLAGSKNIQYF.

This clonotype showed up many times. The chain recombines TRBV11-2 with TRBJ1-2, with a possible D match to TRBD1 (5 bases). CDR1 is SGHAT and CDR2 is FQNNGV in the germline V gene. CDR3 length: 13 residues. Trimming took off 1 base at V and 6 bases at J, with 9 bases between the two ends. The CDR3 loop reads CASSLGVQDGYTF. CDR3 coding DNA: TGTGCCAGCAGCTTAGGGGTACAGGATGGCTACACCTTC.

DNA for the CDR3: TGTGCCAGCAGCTTAGCATGGGTTGAGCAGTTCTTC. This translates into CASSLAWVEQFF. The chain carries TRBV11-2 and TRBJ2-1, with D hard to call. Trimming left V 1 base short and J 9 bases short, with 7 bases between. Per the germline V gene, CDR1 is SGHAT and CDR2 is FQNNGV. The CDR3 length is 12 residues.

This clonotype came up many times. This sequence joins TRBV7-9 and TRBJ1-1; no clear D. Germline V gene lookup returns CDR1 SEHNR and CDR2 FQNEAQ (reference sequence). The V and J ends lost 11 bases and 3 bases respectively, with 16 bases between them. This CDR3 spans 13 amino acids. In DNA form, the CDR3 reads TGTGCCGCCGCGGAGCGGGGTGACACTGAAGCTTTCTTT. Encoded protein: CAAAERGDTEAFF.

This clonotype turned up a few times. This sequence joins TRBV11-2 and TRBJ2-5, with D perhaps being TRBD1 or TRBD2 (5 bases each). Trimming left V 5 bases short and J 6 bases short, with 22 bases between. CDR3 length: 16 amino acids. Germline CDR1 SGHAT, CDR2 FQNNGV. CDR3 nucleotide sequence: TGTGCCAGCAGCGAACCGGGCCGAGGCACGGGACAGACCCAGTACTTC. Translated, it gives CASSEPGRGTGQTQYF.

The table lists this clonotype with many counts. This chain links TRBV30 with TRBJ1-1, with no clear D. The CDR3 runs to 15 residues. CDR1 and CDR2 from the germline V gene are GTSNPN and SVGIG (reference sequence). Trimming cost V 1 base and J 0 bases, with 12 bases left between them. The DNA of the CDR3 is TGTGCCTGGAGTGCTTCCCGGGGAGTGAACACTGAAGCTTTCTTT. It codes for CAWSASRGVNTEAFF.

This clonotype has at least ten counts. The DNA for the CDR3 is TGTGCCAGCAGTTACTCCGGGACTAGCGGACAAGAGACCCAGTACTTC. Amino acids: CASSYSGTSGQETQYF. The chain employs TRBV6-5 and TRBJ2-5; 11 positions agree with TRBD2. The V segment lost 0 bases and the J segment 2 bases; nucleotides outside the gene matches: 2. The CDR3 is made up of 16 amino acids. The germline V gene has CDR1 MNHEY and CDR2 SVGAGI.

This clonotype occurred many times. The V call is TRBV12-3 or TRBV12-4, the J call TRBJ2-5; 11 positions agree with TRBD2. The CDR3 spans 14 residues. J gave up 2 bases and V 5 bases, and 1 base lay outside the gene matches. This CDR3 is CASSRTSGQETQYF. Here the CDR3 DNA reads TGTGCCAGCAGTCGGACTAGCGGGCAAGAGACCCAGTACTTC.

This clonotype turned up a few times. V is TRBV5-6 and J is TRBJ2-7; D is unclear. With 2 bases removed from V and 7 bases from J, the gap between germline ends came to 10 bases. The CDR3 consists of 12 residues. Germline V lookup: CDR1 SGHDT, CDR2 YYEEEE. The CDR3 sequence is CASSLGDEEQYV. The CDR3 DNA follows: TGTGCCAGCAGCTTAGGAGACGAAGAGCAGTACGTC.

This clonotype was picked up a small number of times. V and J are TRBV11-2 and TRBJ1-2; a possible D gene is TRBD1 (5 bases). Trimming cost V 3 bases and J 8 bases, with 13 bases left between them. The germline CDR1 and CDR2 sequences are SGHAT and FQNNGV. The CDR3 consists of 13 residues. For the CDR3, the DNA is TGTGCCAGCAGCTTGGGGCGGTTCAGCGGCTACACCTTC. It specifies CASSLGRFSGYTF.

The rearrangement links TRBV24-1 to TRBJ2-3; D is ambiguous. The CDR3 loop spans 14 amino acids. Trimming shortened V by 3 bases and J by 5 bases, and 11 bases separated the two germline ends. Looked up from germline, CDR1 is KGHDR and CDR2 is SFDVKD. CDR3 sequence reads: CATSDPHPIDTQYF. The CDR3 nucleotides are TGTGCCACCAGTGATCCCCATCCAATAGATACGCAGTATTTT.